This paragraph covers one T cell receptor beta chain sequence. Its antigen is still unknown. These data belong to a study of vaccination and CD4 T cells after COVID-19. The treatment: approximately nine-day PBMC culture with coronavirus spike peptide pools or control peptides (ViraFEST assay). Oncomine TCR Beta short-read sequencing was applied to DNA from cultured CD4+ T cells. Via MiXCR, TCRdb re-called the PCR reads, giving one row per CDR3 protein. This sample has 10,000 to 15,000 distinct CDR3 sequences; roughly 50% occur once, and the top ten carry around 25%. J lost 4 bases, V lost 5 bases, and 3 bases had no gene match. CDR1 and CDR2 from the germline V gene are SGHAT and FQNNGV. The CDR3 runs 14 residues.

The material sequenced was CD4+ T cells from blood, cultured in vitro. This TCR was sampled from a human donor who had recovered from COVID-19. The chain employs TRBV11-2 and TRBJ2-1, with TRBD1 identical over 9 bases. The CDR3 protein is CASSRGQGYNEQFF. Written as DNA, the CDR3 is TGTGCCAGCAGCCGGGGACAGGGTTACAATGAGCAGTTCTTC.